This TCR beta chain was found in a study of blood T cell repertoires in COVID-19. Overall study context: Nucleic acid was either cDNA or gDNA, and it came from T cells, B-cell-depleted T cells, or PBMCs.

Per germline, CDR1 SGHAT and CDR2 FQNNGV. The V and J ends lost 5 bases and 3 bases respectively, with 12 bases between them. The CDR3 loop spans 14 amino acids. Using immunoSEQ multiplex PCR, the repertoire was profiled, and TCRdb retains in-frame clones only, with some absent. The table lists some 370,000 clones, around 86% of them singletons. The sample consisted of PBMCs or T cells enriched from blood (not recorded which). The TCR sequence derives from a woman between 50 and 59 years old who had recovered from COVID-19. This sequence joins TRBV11-2 and TRBJ2-3, with D tentatively TRBD2 (5 bases). This CDR3 is CASSKDTGTDTQYF. CDR3 coding DNA: TGTGCCAGCAGCAAAGATACGGGGACAGATACGCAGTATTTT.